This T cell receptor (beta chain) is drawn from a study of T cells after posttransplantation cyclophosphamide. As regards this clone: Its antigen is as yet unknown.

Points from the study as a whole: Blood and skin or GI T cell repertoires showed limited TRB overlap. Recipient CMV seropositivity and CMV reactivation strongly tracked TRB clonality.

The method was immunoSEQ multiplex PCR; TCRdb's version includes in-frame clones alone and lacks a portion of them. This sample carries 42,000 or so clones, none of them present only once. The sequenced material came from PBMCs. The source is a woman aged 45-59 years in good health and a related stem cell transplant donor.

The CDR3 region is CASSQGGGSGGGRGTDTQYF. The CDR3 region has the DNA TGCGCCAGCAGCCAAGGTGGGGGTAGCGGGGGGGGCCGGGGGACAGATACGCAGTATTTT. The J gene is TRBJ2-3, the V gene TRBV4-1; 11 bases match TRBD2. J lost 3 bases, V lost 1 base, and 15 bases had no gene match. CDR1 is MGHRA and CDR2 is YSYEKL in the germline V gene. The CDR3 spans 20 residues.